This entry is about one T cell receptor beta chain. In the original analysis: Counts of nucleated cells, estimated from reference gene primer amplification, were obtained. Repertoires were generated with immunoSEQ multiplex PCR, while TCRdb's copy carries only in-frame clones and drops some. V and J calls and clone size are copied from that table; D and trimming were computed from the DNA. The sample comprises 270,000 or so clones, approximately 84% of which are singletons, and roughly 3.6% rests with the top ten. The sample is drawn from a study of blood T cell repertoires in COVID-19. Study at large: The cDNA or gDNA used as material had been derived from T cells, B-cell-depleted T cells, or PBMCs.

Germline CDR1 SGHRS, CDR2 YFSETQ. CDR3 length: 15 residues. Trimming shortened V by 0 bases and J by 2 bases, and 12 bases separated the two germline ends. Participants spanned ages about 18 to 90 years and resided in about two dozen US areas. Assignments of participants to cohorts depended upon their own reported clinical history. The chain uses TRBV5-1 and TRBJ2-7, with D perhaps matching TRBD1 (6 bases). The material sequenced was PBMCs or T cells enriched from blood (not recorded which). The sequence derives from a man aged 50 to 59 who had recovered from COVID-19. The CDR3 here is CASSLVGASAYEQYF. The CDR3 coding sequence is TGCGCCAGCAGCTTGGTGGGGGCTTCAGCCTACGAGCAGTACTTC.